The 32 T cell receptor beta chains below were found in one sample sequenced in a study of cytomegalovirus exposure and HLA in healthy donors. A multiplex PCR was run with 60 Vbeta primers and 13 Jbeta primers. Here immunoSEQ multiplex PCR was the method, and the copy in TCRdb shows in-frame clones only, minus some. This table holds some 220,000 clones, over 70% found once. The sample was PBMCs. These receptors were collected from a woman in her fifties or sixties in good health and CMV-seropositive.

The chain has TRBV6-5 and TRBJ2-7; 9 bases agree with TRBD1. Germline V CDR1 and CDR2: MNHEY, SVGAGI. V dropped 5 bases and J dropped 7; count of bases not matched to a gene: 6. The CDR3 extends over 13 amino acids. The CDR3 here is CASSRGTGQEQYF. CDR3 nucleotide sequence: TGTGCCAGCAGTCGCGGGACAGGGCAAGAGCAGTACTTC.

The chain couples TRBV29-1 to TRBJ1-3; 9 nucleotides line up with TRBD2. The last part of the DNA fits TRBJ2-2 better; the J call may be wrong. In germline, CDR1 is SQVTM, CDR2 ANQGSEA. The CDR3 covers 15 residues. The CDR3 region is CSAIYSGSYTGELFF. Written as DNA, the CDR3 is TGCAGCGCAATATATAGCGGGAGTTACACCGGGGAGCTGTTTTTT.

The V gene is TRBV2, the J gene TRBJ1-2; D is undetermined. Between the trimmed V and J ends, which lost 7 bases and 6 bases, there was a span of 12 bases. CDR3 length equals 12 residues. CDR1 is SNHLY and CDR2 is FYNNEI in the germline V gene. The CDR3 DNA reads TGTGCCAGCACAGAGGAGCTGAATGGCTACACCTTC. Residues: CASTEELNGYTF. The full variable domain, completed using reference TRBV2 and TRBJ1-2, is EPEVTQTPSHQVTQMGQEVILRCVPISNHLYFYWYRQILGQKVEFLVSFYNNEISEKSEIFDDQFSVERPDGSNFTLKIRSTKLEDSAMYFCASTEELNGYTFGSGTRLTVV.

This clone has a handful of counts. J is TRBJ1-2 and V is TRBV6-5; D is unresolved. The ends were cut back, 6 bases at V and 0 bases at J, with 11 bases in the middle. Germline CDR1 MNHEY, CDR2 SVGAGI. The CDR3 spans 14 residues. The CDR3 DNA reads as TGTGCCAGCAGCCCCGGGTATACTAACTATGGCTACACCTTC. Protein product: CASSPGYTNYGYTF.

This chain uses TRBV7-6 with TRBJ2-3; TRBD2 matches 10 bases. V trimming: 4 bases; J trimming: 3 bases; junction bases outside the gene matches: 4. CDR1 SGHVS and CDR2 FNYEAQ come from the germline V gene. This CDR3 spans 15 amino acids. CDR3 DNA: TGTGCCAGCAGCTGGACTAGCGGAAGGACAGATACGCAGTATTTT. Amino acid sequence: CASSWTSGRTDTQYF.

This clone was seen a handful of times. CDR3: CASGLVGGPRDGYTF. CDR3 in DNA: TGTGCTAGTGGTTTGGTAGGGGGCCCAAGGGATGGCTACACCTTC. The rearrangement uses TRBV12-5 and TRBJ1-2; 7 bases agree with TRBD1. Trimming cost V 0 bases and J 6 bases; bases outside gene matches: 7. CDR3 size: 15 residues. Germline V gene lookup returns CDR1 LGHNT and CDR2 FRNRAP.

The CDR3 DNA is TGTGCCAGTAGTGCCCAGGGGGCTAACTATGGCTACACCTTC. This encodes CASSAQGANYGYTF. This chain connects TRBV19 to TRBJ1-2; 7 nucleotides match TRBD1. Trimming took 5 bases from V and 0 from J; bases not matched to a gene: 3. The CDR3 length is 14 residues. CDR1 is LNHDA, CDR2 SQIVND, per germline (reference sequence).

To note about this clone: The junction departs from germline at one end; a sequencing error may be responsible. The gene calls are TRBV4-2 and TRBJ2-2; 8 nucleotides agree with TRBD2. CDR1 LGHNA and CDR2 YNFKEQ come from the germline V gene. This CDR3 is built from 16 residues. CDR3 loop: CASSQDPAGGTWELFF. The CDR3 DNA sequence: TGTGCCAGCAGCCAAGACCCGGCGGGGGGCACCTGGGAGCTGTTTTTT.

J is TRBJ1-1 and V is TRBV2; 7 nucleotides align to TRBD1. Germline lookup yields CDR1 SNHLY and CDR2 FYNNEI. The ends lost 7 bases at V and 3 bases at J; junction bases unmatched: 8. The CDR3 length is 14 residues. CDR3 sequence reads: CASTLTGKDTEAFF. The CDR3 region has the DNA TGTGCCAGCACCCTGACAGGGAAGGACACTGAAGCTTTCTTT.

This chain links TRBV6-1 with TRBJ2-1; 10 bases agree with TRBD2. Germline V gene data show CDR1 as MNHNS and CDR2 as SASEGT. This CDR3 is 15 amino acids long. With V trimmed by 3 bases and J by 4 bases, 3 bases remained unmatched. CDR3 amino acids: CASSDRTSGYNEQFF. The CDR3 bases are TGTGCCAGCAGTGATCGGACTAGCGGATACAATGAGCAGTTCTTC.

The gene calls are TRBV5-5 and TRBJ1-2; 7 bases match TRBD1. This CDR3 contains 14 residues. Germline V gives CDR1 SGHKS, CDR2 YYEKEE (reference sequence). V lost 4 bases, J lost 5 bases, and 8 bases stayed unmatched. Here the CDR3 DNA reads TGTGCCAGCAGCAGCCCAGGGGGATTTTATGGCTACACCTTC. Amino acids: CASSSPGGFYGYTF.

The J gene is TRBJ2-7, the V gene TRBV28; a weak D match, TRBD1 (7 bases). Per germline, CDR1 MDHEN and CDR2 SYDVKM. CDR3 length: 13 amino acids. Trimming removed 4 bases from V and 12 bases from J, with 19 bases in between. CDR3 DNA sequence: TGTGCCAGCAGTTCGGGACAGACGTTCGGGGGGTACTTC. It is translated as CASSSGQTFGGYF.

The V call is TRBV5-6, the J call TRBJ2-1; 9 nucleotides line up with TRBD2. There are 16 residues in the CDR3. V lost 6 bases, J lost 1 base, and 8 bases stayed unmatched. Germline-derived CDR1 and CDR2 are SGHDT and YYEEEE. Here the CDR3 reads CASISGGGGSYNEQFF. DNA of the CDR3: TGTGCCAGCATCTCGGGCGGGGGGGGTTCCTACAATGAGCAGTTCTTC.

This clone was detected only a few times. This chain links TRBV27 with TRBJ2-5; D gene ambiguous. The CDR3 spans 12 residues. Germline loops: CDR1 MNHEY, CDR2 SMNVEV (reference sequence). V was trimmed by 5 bases and J by 5 bases, leaving 9 bases between them. CDR3 in DNA: TGTGCCAGCAGTATCCGCCAGGAGACCCAGTACTTC. Translation: CASSIRQETQYF.

The chain combines TRBV6-1 with TRBJ2-5; the match to TRBD1 covers 10 bases. The J call is doubtful: the DNA matches TRBJ2-7 better. This CDR3 comprises 15 residues. The germline gives CDR1 MNHNS, CDR2 SASEGT. CDR3 DNA sequence: TGTGCCAGCAGTGGACAGGGGGCGACTGGCTACGAGCAGTACTTC. Translating gives CASSGQGATGYEQYF.

The chain has TRBV15 and TRBJ2-7; D remains unclear. From germline, CDR1 is LNHNV and CDR2 YYDKDF (reference sequence). The CDR3 has 14 amino acids. The V gene lost 5 bases and the J gene lost 3 bases, with 14 bases spanning the gap. CDR3 bases: TGTGCCACCAGCCCTTTCCCCGAGAGCTACGAGCAGTACTTC. Residues: CATSPFPESYEQYF. The full variable domain, with the rest looked up from reference TRBV15 and TRBJ2-7, is DAMVIQNPRYQVTQFGKPVTLSCSQTLNHNVMYWYQQKSSQAPKLLFHYYDKDFNNEADTPDNFQSRRPNTSFCFLDIRSPGLGDTAMYLCATSPFPESYEQYFGPGTRLTVT.

V is TRBV30 and J is TRBJ2-7, with D hard to call. Germline V gene sequence: CDR1 GTSNPN, CDR2 SVGIG (reference sequence). The CDR3 has 11 amino acids. V lost 1 base to trimming and J lost 9 bases, with 10 bases between them. CDR3: CAWSGSAGQYF. For the CDR3, the DNA is TGTGCCTGGAGTGGCAGCGCCGGGCAGTACTTC.

The chain uses TRBV6-1 and TRBJ2-7, with 8 nucleotides matching TRBD2. The germline V gene has CDR1 MNHNS and CDR2 SASEGT. The CDR3 is 13 residues long. The V gene end was trimmed by 8 bases and the J gene end by 2 bases; junction bases not matched to a gene: 5. Here the CDR3 reads CASGREATYEQYF. CDR3 nucleotide sequence: TGTGCCAGCGGGCGGGAGGCCACCTACGAGCAGTACTTC.

The chain employs TRBV27 and TRBJ2-5; 9 nucleotides line up with TRBD2. Trimming at V came to 5 bases and at J to 2 bases, leaving 9 bases not matched to a gene. The germline V gene has CDR1 MNHEY and CDR2 SMNVEV (reference sequence). The CDR3 covers 16 residues. This CDR3 is CASSTLSGSRQETQYF. CDR3 sequence (DNA): TGTGCCAGCAGTACCCTTAGCGGGAGCAGGCAAGAGACCCAGTACTTC.

The chain has TRBV5-8 and TRBJ1-5; no firm D call. Trimming stripped 3 bases from V and 2 bases from J, with 12 bases between. The germline CDR1 and CDR2 sequences are SGHTS and YDEGEE. This CDR3 has 15 amino acids. CDR3 sequence (DNA): TGTGCCAGCAGCTCCTGGAGCGGGGGCAATCAGCCCCAGCATTTT. Its translation is CASSSWSGGNQPQHF.

The chain joins TRBV10-1 to TRBJ2-4; 11 nucleotides align to TRBD2. CDR1 is WNHNN, CDR2 SYGVQD, per germline (reference sequence). The CDR3 covers 14 residues. V was clipped by 4 bases and J by 16 bases; unmatched bases: 12. The CDR3 coding sequence is TGCGCCAGCAGTGCTGTCCTAGCGGGAGGTGGTGTTTACTTC. It is translated as CASSAVLAGGGVYF.

CDR3 region: CASSDRQTPRGGYTF. Written as DNA, the CDR3 is TGTGCCAGCTCGGACAGGCAAACTCCCAGGGGTGGCTACACCTTC. This chain links TRBV19 with TRBJ1-2, with 7 bases that match TRBD1. The trim removed 9 bases at V and 7 bases at J, leaving 17 bases unmatched. Germline CDR1 reads LNHDA; CDR2 reads SQIVND (reference sequence). This CDR3 comprises 15 residues.

This rearrangement joins TRBV5-1 to TRBJ1-4, with 10 bases that match TRBD1. Per the germline V gene, CDR1 is SGHRS and CDR2 is YFSETQ. This CDR3 is built from 15 residues. The ends lost 4 bases at V and 0 bases at J; junction bases unmatched: 0. This CDR3 is CASSGQGATNEKLFF. The CDR3 DNA follows: TGCGCCAGCAGCGGACAGGGGGCAACTAATGAAAAACTGTTTTTT.

The V gene is TRBV7-3, the J gene TRBJ1-1; D is perhaps TRBD1 (5 bases). CDR1 and CDR2 from the germline V gene are SGHTA and FQGTGA. V lost 7 bases, J lost 4 bases, and 13 bases lay in between. There are 13 residues in the CDR3. The CDR3 sequence: CASITRALTEAFF. CDR3 in DNA: TGTGCCAGCATCACCAGGGCGCTCACTGAAGCTTTCTTT.

This clone was seen a handful of times. The CDR3 sequence is CATTGTSVGHEQFF. DNA for the CDR3: TGTGCCACCACCGGGACTAGTGTTGGTCATGAGCAGTTCTTC. The rearrangement links TRBV28 to TRBJ2-1; 8 bases map to TRBD2. The CDR3 length is 14 residues. V was pared by 10 bases and J by 8 bases, with 13 bases of the junction left unmatched. Germline V gives CDR1 MDHEN, CDR2 SYDVKM.

Note on this clone: The sample has other DNA sequences that encode this CDR3 too. This chain uses TRBV19 with TRBJ2-3, with TRBD1 as a possible D gene (6 bases). The V end was cut by 1 base, the J end by 1 base, with 6 bases between. The CDR3 is made up of 14 amino acids. CDR1 is LNHDA, CDR2 SQIVND, per germline (reference sequence). This CDR3 reads CASSIGQGTDTQYF. CDR3 bases: TGTGCCAGTAGTATAGGACAGGGCACAGATACGCAGTATTTT.

The chain recombines TRBV9 with TRBJ1-4; D is ambiguous. CDR1 is SGDLS and CDR2 is YYNGEE in the germline V gene. CDR3 length equals 13 residues. The V gene lost 1 base and the J gene lost 5 bases, with 6 bases spanning the gap. CDR3 region: CASSVNYNEKLFF. DNA for the CDR3: TGTGCCAGCAGCGTAAACTACAATGAAAAACTGTTTTTT.

The DNA for the CDR3 is TGTGCCAGCAGCCCGTTCAGGGACTCGTACGAGCAGTACTTC. It translates to CASSPFRDSYEQYF. This rearrangement joins TRBV11-2 to TRBJ2-5; a possible D gene is TRBD2 (6 bases). The J call could be wrong; TRBJ2-7 is a better fit for the DNA end. CDR3 size: 14 residues. The germline CDR1 and CDR2 sequences are SGHAT and FQNNGV.

The gene calls are TRBV7-2 and TRBJ1-2; possibly TRBD1 for D (6 bases). The CDR3 length is 13 residues. V was pared by 5 bases and J by 5 bases, with 12 bases between. Germline-derived CDR1 and CDR2 are SGHTA and FQGNSA. CDR3 residues: CASSPSQGYGYTF. The CDR3 bases are TGTGCCAGCAGCCCGAGTCAGGGGTATGGCTACACCTTC.

The chain joins TRBV6-4 to TRBJ2-7; a possible D gene is TRBD2 (6 bases). V shed 6 bases and J shed 7 bases, with 16 bases lying between them. The germline V gene has CDR1 MRHNA and CDR2 SNTAGT. The CDR3 spans 13 residues. CDR3 protein: CASSSGLRREQYF. The CDR3 coding sequence is TGTGCCAGCAGCTCGGGACTCCGGAGGGAGCAGTACTTC.

The rearrangement links TRBV5-1 to TRBJ1-2; D unresolved. In germline, CDR1 is SGHRS, CDR2 YFSETQ. Trimming cost V 0 bases and J 8 bases, with 14 bases left between them. The CDR3 contains 14 residues. CDR3: CASSLDSGSPGYTF. The CDR3 nucleotides read TGCGCCAGCAGCTTGGATTCAGGCTCACCGGGCTACACCTTC.

A single count supports this clone. The V and J genes are TRBV6-1 and TRBJ2-7, with a weak D call TRBD1 (6 bases). The CDR3 has 14 residues. In germline, CDR1 is MNHNS, CDR2 SASEGT. Deletions cut 4 bases from V and 2 bases from J, with 12 bases between. The CDR3 is CASSAEGVAYEQYF. The CDR3 coding sequence is TGTGCCAGCAGTGCCGAGGGGGTAGCCTACGAGCAGTACTTC.